The next 17 T cell receptor beta chains were all read from a single sample in a study of blood T cell repertoires in COVID-19. This table comes from immunoSEQ multiplex PCR, and its TCRdb copy is limited to in-frame clones, with some not included. The table includes around 500,000 clones, less than 90% detected once. Material for sequencing was PBMCs or T cells enriched from blood (not recorded which). The source of these receptors is a woman aged 55-75 years who had recovered from COVID-19.

The chain couples TRBV2 to TRBJ2-5, with a weak D call TRBD2 (6 bases). The CDR3 is made up of 13 amino acids. Trimming stripped 6 bases from V and 5 bases from J, with 13 bases between. In germline, CDR1 is SNHLY, CDR2 FYNNEI. CDR3 sequence: CASRGDGGETQYF. CDR3 nucleotides: TGTGCCAGCAGGGGGGACGGAGGGGAGACCCAGTACTTC.

V and J are TRBV9 and TRBJ1-6, with 8 bases that match TRBD1. CDR3 length: 17 amino acids. Germline assignment: CDR1 SGDLS and CDR2 YYNGEE. The ends lost 0 bases at V and 8 bases at J; junction bases unmatched: 10. Here the CDR3 DNA reads TGTGCCAGCAGCGTAGGTCAGGGACAGGCAATCTATTCACCCCTCCACTTT. It codes for CASSVGQGQAIYSPLHF.

This sequence joins TRBV5-5 and TRBJ1-1; D gene unclear. This CDR3 region has 12 residues. Germline V gene lookup returns CDR1 SGHKS and CDR2 YYEKEE (reference sequence). V dropped 4 bases and J dropped 7 bases, with 11 bases sitting between them. The CDR3 DNA reads TGTGCCAGCAGCCCGGAAGGAGGTGAAGCTTTCTTT. It encodes CASSPEGGEAFF.

This CDR3 is CASSPGSPVSYGYTF. The DNA for the CDR3 is TGTGCCAGCAGCCCGGGGTCCCCTGTGTCCTATGGCTACACCTTC. The chain employs TRBV5-5 and TRBJ1-2; D is unresolved. CDR1 is SGHKS and CDR2 is YYEKEE in the germline V gene (reference sequence). The CDR3 runs to 15 residues. The V gene lost 4 bases and the J gene lost 4 bases, with 17 bases spanning the gap.

V usage is TRBV24-1 and J usage is TRBJ2-2; 10 positions agree with TRBD2. CDR1 KGHDR and CDR2 SFDVKD come from the germline V gene. The CDR3 runs to 17 residues. Unmatched junction bases numbered 10, after V lost 2 bases and J lost 8 bases. The CDR3 DNA sequence: TGTGCCACCAGTGATTCCCCGGGTAGCGGGGGGTCGGGGGAGCTGTTTTTT. This translates into CATSDSPGSGGSGELFF.

This clone was counted only a few times. The chain combines TRBV25-1 with TRBJ1-1; tentative D call: TRBD1 (6 bases). The CDR3 length is 14 residues. CDR1 is MGHDK and CDR2 is SYGVNS in the germline V gene. With 5 bases removed from V and 7 bases from J, the gap between germline ends came to 17 bases. For the CDR3, the DNA is TGTGCCAGCAGTCACCAGGGGTACCATGGTGAAGCTTTCTTT. Translating it yields CASSHQGYHGEAFF.

This chain links TRBV2 with TRBJ1-4, with TRBD1 as a possible D gene (6 bases). Trimming shortened V by 4 bases and J by 1 base, and 7 bases separated the two germline ends. The CDR3 is 14 residues long. Germline V gives CDR1 SNHLY, CDR2 FYNNEI. The CDR3 here is CASSVDRTNEKLFF. CDR3 in DNA: TGTGCCAGCAGTGTGGACAGAACTAATGAAAAACTGTTTTTT. Full variable domain (remainder filled in from reference TRBV2 and TRBJ1-4): EPEVTQTPSHQVTQMGQEVILRCVPISNHLYFYWYRQILGQKVEFLVSFYNNEISEKSEIFDDQFSVERPDGSNFTLKIRSTKLEDSAMYFCASSVDRTNEKLFFGSGTQLSVL.

The V call is TRBV5-1, the J call TRBJ2-1, with 14 bases fitting TRBD2. CDR1 and CDR2 (germline): SGHRS, YFSETQ. The CDR3 extends over 17 amino acids. After removal of 2 bases from V and 0 bases from J, the junction contained 1 base not matched to a gene. The CDR3 sequence: CASSLGLAGGSYNEQFF. CDR3 DNA: TGCGCCAGCAGCTTAGGACTAGCGGGGGGCTCCTACAATGAGCAGTTCTTC.

The chain has TRBV7-9 and TRBJ2-1; 8 nucleotides agree with TRBD2. The CDR3 totals 18 residues. The germline gives CDR1 SEHNR, CDR2 FQNEAQ (reference sequence). V lost 5 bases, J lost 0 bases, and 12 bases stayed unmatched. The CDR3: CASSPSRGGLRSYNEQFF. DNA for the CDR3: TGTGCCAGCAGCCCATCCCGCGGGGGGCTTCGCTCCTACAATGAGCAGTTCTTC.

The V call is TRBV21-1, the J call TRBJ1-4; the table's D call TRBD1 went unverified against the DNA. TRBV21-1 is shown as a pseudogene. This CDR3 is built from 14 residues. The CDR3 loop is CARVEQGAHEKLFF. DNA of the CDR3: TGTGCCAGAGTGGAACAGGGGGCGCATGAAAAACTGTTTTTT.

J is TRBJ2-3 and V is TRBV25-1; D perhaps matches TRBD1 (5 bases). CDR1 and CDR2 from the germline V gene are MGHDK and SYGVNS. The CDR3 is 13 amino acids. V lost 7 bases to trimming and J lost 0 bases, with 8 bases between them. The chain's CDR3 is CASKQASTDTQYF. The DNA of the CDR3 is TGTGCCAGCAAACAGGCAAGCACAGATACGCAGTATTTT. The full variable domain, its missing parts supplied by reference TRBV25-1 and TRBJ2-3, is EADIYQTPRYLVIGTGKKITLECSQTMGHDKMYWYQQDPGMELHLIHYSYGVNSTEKGDLSSESTVSRIRTEHFPLTLESARPSHTSQYLCASKQASTDTQYFGPGTRLTVL.

The J gene is TRBJ1-2, the V gene TRBV30, with TRBD1 matching 7 bases. V lost 0 bases and J lost 4; bases outside the gene matches: 2. The CDR3 covers 13 residues. Germline CDR1 is GTSNPN and CDR2 is SVGIG (reference sequence). The CDR3 spells CAWSVQGSYGYTF. The DNA for the CDR3 is TGTGCCTGGAGTGTACAGGGGAGCTATGGCTACACCTTC. The full variable domain, in which reference TRBV30 and TRBJ1-2 provide the parts outside the CDR3, is SQTIHQWPATLVQPVGSPLSLECTVEGTSNPNLYWYRQAAGRGLQLLFYSVGIGQISSEVPQNLSASRPQDRQFILSSKKLLLSDSGFYLCAWSVQGSYGYTFGSGTRLTVV.

This clone appeared once. The CDR3 nucleotides are TGTGCCAGCAGTGAAGCTAGGGGGCCCTATGGCTACACCTTC. Its protein is CASSEARGPYGYTF. The gene calls are TRBV6-1 and TRBJ1-2; 7 bases agree with TRBD1. Trimming at V came to 0 bases and at J to 4 bases, leaving 2 bases not matched to a gene. In germline, CDR1 is MNHNS, CDR2 SASEGT. CDR3 length equals 14 residues.

The chain is built from TRBV7-2 and TRBJ1-2; D is unresolved. The CDR3 is 13 amino acids. V lost 3 bases, J lost 3 bases, and 8 bases lay in between. CDR1 and CDR2 from the germline V gene are SGHTA and FQGNSA. The CDR3 DNA follows: TGTGCCAGCAGCTTGAACAGCTACTATGGCTACACCTTC. Amino acid sequence: CASSLNSYYGYTF.

CDR3 sequence reads: CASSDARASTDTQYF. Written as DNA, the CDR3 is TGTGCCAGCTCAGACGCTAGAGCTAGCACAGATACGCAGTATTTT. The chain joins TRBV18 to TRBJ2-3; D gene uncertain. The CDR3 has 15 amino acids. Trimming removed 5 bases from V and 0 bases from J, with 12 bases in between. Germline CDR1 reads KGHSH; CDR2 reads LQKENI.

The CDR3 nucleotides read TGTGCCACCAGTGATTTGGGAAGGAAGGAGGATGAGCAGTTCTTC. As protein: CATSDLGRKEDEQFF. The chain is built from TRBV24-1 and TRBJ2-1, with D perhaps TRBD2 (5 bases). From germline, CDR1 is KGHDR and CDR2 SFDVKD. The CDR3 contains 15 residues. Trimming took off 0 bases at V and 8 bases at J, with 13 bases between the two ends.

The gene calls are TRBV9 and TRBJ2-1; maybe TRBD2 (5 bases). The V end was cut by 4 bases, the J end by 9 bases, with 17 bases between. This CDR3 comprises 14 residues. The germline V gene encodes CDR1 SGDLS and CDR2 YYNGEE. As DNA, the CDR3 is TGTGCCAGCAGCTTTTATACTAGTTTCACTGAGCAGTTCTTC. Translating gives CASSFYTSFTEQFF.